These T cell receptor beta chains were read from a single sample in a study of cytomegalovirus exposure and HLA in healthy donors. Libraries were prepared by immunoSEQ multiplex PCR; TCRdb keeps only in-frame clonotypes and omits some of them. The sample includes 130,000 or so clones, roughly 73% of them seen just once. Sequencing input: PBMCs. The receptors stem from a middle-aged man in good health and CMV-seronegative. Both conserved end residues are part of each CDR3. The order of the fields is CDR3 protein, J gene, V gene.

cdr3_aa: CASSRGSSSYNSPLHF; j_call: TRBJ1-6; v_call: TRBV4-1
cdr3_aa: CAISEGDLLGGLHF; j_call: TRBJ1-6; v_call: TRBV6-5
cdr3_aa: CASSLAGVGSYNEQFF; j_call: TRBJ2-1; v_call: TRBV5-1
cdr3_aa: CASSFGLRFQETQYF; j_call: TRBJ2-5; v_call: TRBV6-5
cdr3_aa: CASTNGGTETQYF; j_call: TRBJ2-5; v_call: TRBV7-2
cdr3_aa: CASSVGGGQNTQYF; j_call: TRBJ2-3; v_call: TRBV9
cdr3_aa: CASSTDRNYGYTF; j_call: TRBJ1-2; v_call: TRBV11-2
cdr3_aa: CASSVDPRTGGNEKLFF; j_call: TRBJ1-4; v_call: TRBV9
cdr3_aa: CASRRIDGGGNYGYTF; j_call: TRBJ1-2; v_call: TRBV19
cdr3_aa: CASSTTGAYNSPLHF; j_call: TRBJ1-6; v_call: TRBV18
cdr3_aa: CASSRGSPTYEQYF; j_call: TRBJ2-7; v_call: TRBV7-2
cdr3_aa: CASYTVNTEAFF; j_call: TRBJ1-1; v_call: TRBV12-5
cdr3_aa: CASSSGQGISAQETQYF; j_call: TRBJ2-5; v_call: TRBV7-3
cdr3_aa: CASSSQGAPHYGYTF; j_call: TRBJ1-2; v_call: TRBV7-9
cdr3_aa: CASSQDGWRGGSTDTQYF; j_call: TRBJ2-3; v_call: TRBV4-1
cdr3_aa: CASSEPPLLGGLNYGYTF; j_call: TRBJ1-2; v_call: TRBV6-1
cdr3_aa: CASRTGISSYEQYF; j_call: TRBJ2-7; v_call: TRBV6-5
cdr3_aa: CASSLYGGAYEQYF; j_call: TRBJ2-7; v_call: TRBV11-3
cdr3_aa: CASSEVRSYGYTF; j_call: TRBJ1-2; v_call: TRBV6-1
cdr3_aa: CASSLDVGWVLDSEQFF; j_call: TRBJ2-1; v_call: TRBV5-6
cdr3_aa: CASSDRDTPYNEQFF; j_call: TRBJ2-1; v_call: TRBV9
cdr3_aa: CASSPTGAGYTF; j_call: TRBJ1-2; v_call: TRBV5-1
cdr3_aa: CASRTGSSPLHF; j_call: TRBJ1-6; v_call: TRBV2
cdr3_aa: CAITREVVETQYF; j_call: TRBJ2-5; v_call: TRBV10-3
cdr3_aa: CASSSKTWDTLYEQYF; j_call: TRBJ2-7; v_call: TRBV19
cdr3_aa: CASSPHKNTEAFF; j_call: TRBJ1-1; v_call: TRBV2
cdr3_aa: CASSLAQGDRGSSGNTIYF; j_call: TRBJ1-3; v_call: TRBV7-7
cdr3_aa: CASSLKRTGREQYF; j_call: TRBJ2-7; v_call: TRBV7-2
cdr3_aa: CASSVIMNTEAFF; j_call: TRBJ1-1; v_call: TRBV9
cdr3_aa: CAISGGGLAGQRTDTQYF; j_call: TRBJ2-3; v_call: TRBV10-3
cdr3_aa: CASRGQRNEKLFF; j_call: TRBJ1-4; v_call: TRBV19
cdr3_aa: CASSLQPTNEKLFF; j_call: TRBJ1-4; v_call: TRBV5-5
cdr3_aa: CASSPTTGYEQYF; j_call: TRBJ2-7; v_call: TRBV4-3
cdr3_aa: CASSEDTLGEQYF; j_call: TRBJ2-7; v_call: TRBV25-1
cdr3_aa: CASSLFGGAEETQYF; j_call: TRBJ2-5; v_call: TRBV27